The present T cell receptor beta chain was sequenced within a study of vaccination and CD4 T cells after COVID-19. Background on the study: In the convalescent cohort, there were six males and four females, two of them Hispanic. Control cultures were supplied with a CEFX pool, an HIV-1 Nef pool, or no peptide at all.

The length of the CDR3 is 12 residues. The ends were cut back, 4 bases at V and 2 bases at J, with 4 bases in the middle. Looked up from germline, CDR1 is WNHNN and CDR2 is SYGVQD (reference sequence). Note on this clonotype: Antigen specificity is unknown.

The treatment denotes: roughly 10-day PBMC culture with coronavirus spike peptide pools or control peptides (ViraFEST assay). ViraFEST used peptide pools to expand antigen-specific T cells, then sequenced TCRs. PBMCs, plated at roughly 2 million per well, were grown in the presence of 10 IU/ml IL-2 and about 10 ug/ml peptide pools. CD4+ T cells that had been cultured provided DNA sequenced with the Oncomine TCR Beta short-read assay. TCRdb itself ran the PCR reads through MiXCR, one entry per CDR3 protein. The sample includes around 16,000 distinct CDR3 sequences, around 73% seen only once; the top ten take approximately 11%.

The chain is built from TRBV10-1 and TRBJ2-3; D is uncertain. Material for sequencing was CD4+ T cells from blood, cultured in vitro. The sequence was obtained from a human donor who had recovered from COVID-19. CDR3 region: CASSVNTDTQYF. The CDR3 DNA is TGCGCCAGCAGTGTAAACACAGATACGCAGTATTTT.